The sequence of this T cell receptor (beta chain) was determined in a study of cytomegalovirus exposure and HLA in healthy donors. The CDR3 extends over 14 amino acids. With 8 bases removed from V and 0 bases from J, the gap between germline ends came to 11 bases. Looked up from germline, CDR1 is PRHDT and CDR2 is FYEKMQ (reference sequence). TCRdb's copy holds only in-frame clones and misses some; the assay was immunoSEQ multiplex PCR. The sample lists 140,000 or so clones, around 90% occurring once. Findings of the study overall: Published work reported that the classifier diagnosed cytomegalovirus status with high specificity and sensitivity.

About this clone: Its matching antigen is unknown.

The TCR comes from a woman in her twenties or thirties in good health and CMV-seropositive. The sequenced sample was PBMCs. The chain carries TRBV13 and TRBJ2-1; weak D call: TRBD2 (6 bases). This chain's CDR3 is CASRTKSSYNEQFF. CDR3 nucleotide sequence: TGTGCCAGCCGGACTAAGAGCTCCTACAATGAGCAGTTCTTC.